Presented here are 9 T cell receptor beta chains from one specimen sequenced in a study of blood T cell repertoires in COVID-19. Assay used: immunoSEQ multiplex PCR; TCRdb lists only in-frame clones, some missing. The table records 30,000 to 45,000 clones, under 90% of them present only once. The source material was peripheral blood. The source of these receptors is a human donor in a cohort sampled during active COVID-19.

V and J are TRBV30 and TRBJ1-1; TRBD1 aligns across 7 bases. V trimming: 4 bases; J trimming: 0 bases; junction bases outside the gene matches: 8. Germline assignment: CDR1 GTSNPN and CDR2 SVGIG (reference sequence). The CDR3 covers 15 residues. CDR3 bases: TGTGCCTGGACCTCTTTAGGGGGCATGAACACTGAAGCTTTCTTT. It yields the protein CAWTSLGGMNTEAFF.

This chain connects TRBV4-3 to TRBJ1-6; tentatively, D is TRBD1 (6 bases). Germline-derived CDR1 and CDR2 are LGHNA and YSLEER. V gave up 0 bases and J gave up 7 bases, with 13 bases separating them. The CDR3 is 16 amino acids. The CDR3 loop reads CASSQDPQGQNSPLHF. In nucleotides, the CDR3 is TGCGCCAGCAGCCAAGATCCACAGGGACAAAATTCACCCCTCCACTTT.

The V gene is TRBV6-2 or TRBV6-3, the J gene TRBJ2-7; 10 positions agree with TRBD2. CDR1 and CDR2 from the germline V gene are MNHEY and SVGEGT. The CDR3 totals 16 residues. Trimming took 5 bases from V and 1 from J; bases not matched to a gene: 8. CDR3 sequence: CASSPLASGGSYEQYF. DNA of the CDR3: TGTGCCAGCAGTCCCTTGGCTAGCGGGGGTTCCTACGAGCAGTACTTC.

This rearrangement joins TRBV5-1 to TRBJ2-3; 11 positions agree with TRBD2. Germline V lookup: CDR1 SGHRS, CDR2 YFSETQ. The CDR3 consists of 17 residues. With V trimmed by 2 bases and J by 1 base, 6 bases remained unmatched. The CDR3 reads CASSFSLAGGRTDTQYF. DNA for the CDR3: TGCGCCAGCAGCTTCTCCCTAGCGGGAGGTCGCACAGATACGCAGTATTTT.

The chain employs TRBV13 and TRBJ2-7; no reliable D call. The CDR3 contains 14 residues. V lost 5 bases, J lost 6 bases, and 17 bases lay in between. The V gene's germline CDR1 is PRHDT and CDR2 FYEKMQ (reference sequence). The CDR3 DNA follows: TGTGCCAGCAGCCCCCAAGGCGGCATAAGCGAGCAGTACTTC. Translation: CASSPQGGISEQYF. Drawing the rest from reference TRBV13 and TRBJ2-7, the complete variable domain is AAGVIQSPRHLIKEKRETATLKCYPIPRHDTVYWYQQGPGQDPQFLISFYEKMQSDKGSIPDRFSAQQFSDYHSELNMSSLELGDSALYFCASSPQGGISEQYFGPGTRLTVT.

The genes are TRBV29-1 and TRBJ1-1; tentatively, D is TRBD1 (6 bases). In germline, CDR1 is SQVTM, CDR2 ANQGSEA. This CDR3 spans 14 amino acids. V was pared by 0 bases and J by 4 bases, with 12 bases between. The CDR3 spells CSVEEYRASTEAFF. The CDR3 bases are TGCAGCGTTGAAGAGTACAGGGCGAGCACTGAAGCTTTCTTT.

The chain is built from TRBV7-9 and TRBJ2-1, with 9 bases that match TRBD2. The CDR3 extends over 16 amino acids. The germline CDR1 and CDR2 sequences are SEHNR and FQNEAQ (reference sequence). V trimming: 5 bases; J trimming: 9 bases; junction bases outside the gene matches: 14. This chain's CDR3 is CASSQLGIAGAREQFF. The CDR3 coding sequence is TGTGCCAGCAGCCAGCTTGGGATAGCGGGGGCCCGTGAGCAGTTCTTC.

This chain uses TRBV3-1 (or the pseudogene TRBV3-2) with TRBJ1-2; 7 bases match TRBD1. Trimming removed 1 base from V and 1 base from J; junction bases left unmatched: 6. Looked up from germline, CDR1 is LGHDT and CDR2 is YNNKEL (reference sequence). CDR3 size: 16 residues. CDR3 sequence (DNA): TGTGCCAGCAGCCAAGGGGGTACAGGGGATAACTATGGCTACACCTTC. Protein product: CASSQGGTGDNYGYTF.

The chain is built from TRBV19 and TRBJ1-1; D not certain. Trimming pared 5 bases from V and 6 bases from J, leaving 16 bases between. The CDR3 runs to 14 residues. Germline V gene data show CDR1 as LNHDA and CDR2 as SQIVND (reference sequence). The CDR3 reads CASSVPGGLAEAFF. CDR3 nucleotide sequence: TGTGCCAGTAGTGTACCCGGAGGACTGGCTGAAGCTTTCTTT.